This TCR beta chain was sequenced in a study of early T cells in non-severe SARS-CoV-2 infection. The wider study: Bulk RNA taken from unsorted whole blood was sequenced, leaving chains unpaired.

The length of the CDR3 is 15 residues. Germline V CDR1 and CDR2: MNHEY, SMNVEV (reference sequence). The V end lost 0 bases, the J end lost 7 bases, and 15 bases lay between the germline ends. From the 5' RACE reads, TCRdb called clonotypes with MiXCR, one entry per CDR3 protein. Among about 71,000 distinct CDR3 sequences listed, roughly 14% were seen once. The clonotype was recovered from an adult who was a healthcare worker with PCR-confirmed SARS-CoV-2 infection or an uninfected control (not recorded which). Material: whole blood, obtained at baseline. The chain recombines TRBV27 with TRBJ2-5; D might be TRBD2 (5 bases). DNA of the CDR3: TGTGCCAGCAGTTTATCGAATTCCCGAGGAGGGACCCAGTACTTC. As protein: CASSLSNSRGGTQYF.